A selection of T cell receptor beta chains follows, all from one sample in a study of regulatory T cells in long-lasting Graves disease. TCRdb re-called the multiplex PCR reads with MiXCR, one entry per CDR3 protein. Of almost 450,000 distinct CDR3 sequences listed, roughly 15% are singletons. The data were also submitted as part of a second study, on T cells in Graves' hyperthyroidism and ophthalmopathy.

This specimen consisted of peripheral blood mononuclear cells (PBMCs), obtained at new diagnosis, from a patient treated with antithyroid drugs. The receptors originated from a young woman with Graves disease. Both conserved end residues are trimmed from each CDR3. The order of the fields is CDR3 protein, V gene, J gene.

CDR3 protein: ASSLGGYRGNEQF
V gene: TRBV28
J gene: TRBJ2-1

CDR3 protein: ASSNRGWREIIYNEQF
V gene: TRBV28
J gene: TRBJ2-1

CDR3 protein: ASSRGDRANTEAF
V gene: TRBV4-3
J gene: TRBJ1-1

CDR3 protein: ASSAGQGLEAF
V gene: TRBV5-1
J gene: TRBJ1-1

CDR3 protein: ASRLAGGQDAYEQY
V gene: TRBV11-1
J gene: TRBJ2-7

CDR3 protein: ASKRRTGPGQPQH
V gene: TRBV2
J gene: TRBJ1-5

CDR3 protein: SATREGRREQF
V gene: TRBV20-1
J gene: TRBJ2-1

CDR3 protein: ASSLYQIRAGQPQH
V gene: TRBV7-2
J gene: TRBJ1-5

CDR3 protein: ASSYTGGAIYEQY
V gene: TRBV27
J gene: TRBJ2-7

CDR3 protein: ATSSLGPYEQY
V gene: TRBV15
J gene: TRBJ2-7

CDR3 protein: ASQNRGREETQY
V gene: TRBV12-3/TRBV12-4
J gene: TRBJ2-5

CDR3 protein: ASGPGLVSSGELF
V gene: TRBV7-8
J gene: TRBJ2-2

CDR3 protein: ASSPYLAGAGPSDEQF
V gene: TRBV5-1
J gene: TRBJ2-1

CDR3 protein: ASSSGLAGEEDTQY
V gene: TRBV5-1
J gene: TRBJ2-3

CDR3 protein: ASTRSGSDWNEQF
V gene: TRBV16
J gene: TRBJ2-1

CDR3 protein: ASSSGTSGRATEQF
V gene: TRBV28
J gene: TRBJ2-1

CDR3 protein: ASSFSRGRGQPQH
V gene: TRBV7-8
J gene: TRBJ1-5

CDR3 protein: ASSGGTRRETQY
V gene: TRBV27
J gene: TRBJ2-5

CDR3 protein: SAAGGGTYTEAF
V gene: TRBV29-1
J gene: TRBJ1-1

CDR3 protein: ASSSTSHAANTGELF
V gene: TRBV6-5
J gene: TRBJ2-2

CDR3 protein: ASILDSLNSPLH
V gene: TRBV6-2/TRBV6-3
J gene: TRBJ1-6

CDR3 protein: ATSRDNRVAQPQH
V gene: TRBV15
J gene: TRBJ1-5

CDR3 protein: ASSLESLYEQY
V gene: TRBV7-9
J gene: TRBJ2-7

CDR3 protein: ASSFGRGFYNEQF
V gene: TRBV7-6
J gene: TRBJ2-1

CDR3 protein: ASSSPRVPGGGTDTQY
V gene: TRBV11-2
J gene: TRBJ2-3

CDR3 protein: ASSLGVQTSYEQY
V gene: TRBV28
J gene: TRBJ2-7

CDR3 protein: ASSPRTSGPKWSGATGELF
V gene: TRBV3-1
J gene: TRBJ2-2

CDR3 protein: SVIAETQY
V gene: TRBV29-1
J gene: -

CDR3 protein: ATSRGGRTYGYT
V gene: TRBV15
J gene: TRBJ1-2

CDR3 protein: ASSLTGEREQF
V gene: TRBV27
J gene: TRBJ2-1

CDR3 protein: ASSFLAGPSYEQY
V gene: TRBV11-2
J gene: TRBJ2-7

CDR3 protein: ASSPDPQSSYEQY
V gene: TRBV5-6
J gene: TRBJ2-7

CDR3 protein: SVAEGGGYYGYT
V gene: TRBV29-1
J gene: TRBJ1-2

CDR3 protein: ASTRSRSNTEAF
V gene: TRBV2
J gene: TRBJ1-1

CDR3 protein: ASSPKVVDTQY
V gene: TRBV9
J gene: TRBJ2-3